A single sample gave rise to the 27 T cell receptor beta chains below, sequenced in a study of cytomegalovirus exposure and HLA in healthy donors (dated by TCRdb to between 2016 and 2019). The library relied on the immunoSEQ multiplex PCR assay. For the multiplex PCR, a mixture combining 60 forward primers for TCR Vbeta segments and 13 reverse primers for TCR Jbeta segments was used. TCRdb limited this immuneACCESS table to in-frame rearrangements with V and J called. A share of clones is missing; checked studies link under half to unresolved V genes, and the rest is unexplained. This sample comprises under 200,000 clones, around 77% of them detected only once. Approximately 2.5% of the sample rests with the top ten. What was sequenced was PBMCs. Source of these receptors: a man between 60 and 70 years old in good health and CMV-seronegative.

This clone was found once. This sequence joins TRBV21-1 and TRBJ2-2; whether TRBD2, the table's D call, matches the DNA was not checked. TRBV21-1 is marked as a pseudogene. This CDR3 is built from 21 residues. The CDR3 spells CASSKGLGGSAGGTNTGELFF. CDR3 DNA sequence: TGTGCCAGCAGCAAGGGCTTGGGGGGAAGCGCGGGGGGCACGAACACCGGGGAGCTGTTTTTT.

V and J are TRBV6-5 and TRBJ1-1; 9 bases are a match to TRBD1. V lost 8 bases and J lost 1; bases outside the gene matches: 8. There are 15 residues in the CDR3. CDR1 is MNHEY, CDR2 SVGAGI, per germline. Here the CDR3 reads CASRDLGQGNTEAFF. DNA for the CDR3: TGTGCCAGCCGCGATTTGGGACAGGGGAACACTGAAGCTTTCTTT.

CDR3 in amino acids: CASSFVQGRGYTF. DNA of the CDR3: TGTGCCAGCAGCTTCGTACAGGGCAGGGGCTACACCTTC. The genes are TRBV5-6 and TRBJ1-2; a weak D match, TRBD1 (6 bases). The CDR3 is made up of 13 amino acids. V lost 2 bases and J lost 8, with 13 bases in between. Per the germline V gene, CDR1 is SGHDT and CDR2 is YYEEEE. The full variable domain, in which reference TRBV5-6 and TRBJ1-2 provide the parts outside the CDR3, is DAGVTQSPTHLIKTRGQQVTLRCSPKSGHDTVSWYQQALGQGPQFIFQYYEEEERQRGNFPDRFSGHQFPNYSSELNVNALLLGDSALYLCASSFVQGRGYTFGSGTRLTVV.

Here the CDR3 reads CASSSQGYETEAFF. The CDR3 DNA reads as TGTGCCAGCAGCTCACAGGGGTATGAGACTGAAGCTTTCTTT. The chain joins TRBV6-4 to TRBJ1-1; 7 nucleotides align to TRBD1. CDR3 length: 14 amino acids. V shed 6 bases and J 5 bases; nucleotides not matched to a gene: 9. CDR1 and CDR2 from the germline V gene are MRHNA and SNTAGT.

The CDR3 loop reads CASSETGTGTGNTQYF. The CDR3, as DNA: TGCGCCAGCAGTGAGACCGGGACAGGTACGGGAAATACGCAGTATTTT. The chain carries TRBV10-1 and TRBJ2-3; 8 nucleotides align to TRBD1. The V gene's germline CDR1 is WNHNN and CDR2 SYGVQD (reference sequence). This CDR3 is 16 amino acids long. With 2 bases clipped from V and 7 bases from J, the junction kept 11 bases outside the gene matches.

This clone was recorded a few times. The rearrangement joins TRBV4-2 to TRBJ2-3; 10 bases match TRBD2. Germline CDR1 LGHNA, CDR2 YNFKEQ. V lost 0 bases to trimming and J lost 1 base; unmatched junction nucleotides: 4. The CDR3 spans 17 residues. This CDR3 is CASSQDSLAGGTDTQYF. The CDR3 coding sequence is TGTGCCAGCAGCCAAGATAGCCTAGCGGGGGGCACAGATACGCAGTATTTT.

This clone was seen just once. V is TRBV4-2 and J is TRBJ2-3, with TRBD2 as a possible D gene (6 bases). The CDR3 contains 14 residues. The germline CDR1 and CDR2 sequences are LGHNA and YNFKEQ. The ends were cut back, 4 bases at V and 4 bases at J, with 12 bases in the middle. Written as DNA, the CDR3 is TGTGCCAGCAGCCCCCGGGGGTCCGCAGATACGCAGTATTTT. This gives the protein CASSPRGSADTQYF.

This chain links TRBV19 with TRBJ1-2, with 8 bases aligning to TRBD1. The V gene's germline CDR1 is LNHDA and CDR2 SQIVND (reference sequence). There are 14 residues in the CDR3. The V segment lost 5 bases and the J segment 3 bases; nucleotides outside the gene matches: 5. As DNA, the CDR3 is TGTGCCAGTAGTCCCGGACAGGGATACTATGGCTACACCTTC. Protein: CASSPGQGYYGYTF.

The chain links TRBV6-5 to TRBJ2-5; D not resolved. The CDR3 totals 13 residues. The V gene lost 5 bases and the J gene lost 7 bases, with 14 bases spanning the gap. Germline CDR1 reads MNHEY; CDR2 reads SVGAGI. CDR3 nucleotide sequence: TGTGCCAGCAGTCCCCGACTCGGCGGGACCCAGTACTTC. Protein: CASSPRLGGTQYF.

The rearrangement joins TRBV29-1 to TRBJ2-1; 14 nucleotides agree with TRBD2. Trimming cost V 4 bases and J 0 bases; bases outside gene matches: 8. This CDR3 region has 18 residues. Germline-derived CDR1 and CDR2 are SQVTM and ANQGSEA. The CDR3 loop is CSVGGTSGSISSYNEQFF. CDR3 bases: TGCAGCGTTGGCGGGACTAGCGGGAGTATTAGCTCCTACAATGAGCAGTTCTTC.

This chain connects TRBV19 to TRBJ1-2; 9 bases are shared with TRBD1. The length of the CDR3 is 16 residues. The ends lost 5 bases at V and 3 bases at J; junction bases unmatched: 10. Germline V gene lookup returns CDR1 LNHDA and CDR2 SQIVND (reference sequence). CDR3 residues: CASSLIRQGVDYGYTF. Here the CDR3 DNA reads TGTGCCAGTAGTTTGATACGACAGGGGGTGGACTATGGCTACACCTTC.

The chain employs TRBV28 and TRBJ1-6; 8 bases are a match to TRBD1. V dropped 3 bases and J dropped 9; count of bases not matched to a gene: 1. This CDR3 has 13 amino acids. The germline gives CDR1 MDHEN, CDR2 SYDVKM. CDR3 DNA sequence: TGTGCCAGCAGTTTGGACAGGGCTTCACCCCTCCACTTT. Translated, it gives CASSLDRASPLHF.

The chain carries TRBV11-2 and TRBJ2-7, with 10 nucleotides matching TRBD1. Looked up from germline, CDR1 is SGHAT and CDR2 is FQNNGV. This CDR3 region has 16 residues. J lost 4 bases, V lost 5 bases, and 11 bases had no gene match. The CDR3 reads CASSTPPGQGKYEQYF. For the CDR3, the DNA is TGTGCCAGCAGCACCCCGCCGGGACAGGGGAAGTACGAGCAGTACTTC.

This clone has only a few counts. The chain links TRBV7-2 to TRBJ2-7, with TRBD1 matching 11 bases. Germline V gives CDR1 SGHTA, CDR2 FQGNSA. The ends lost 5 bases at V and 6 bases at J; junction bases unmatched: 6. The CDR3 runs to 14 residues. For the CDR3, the DNA is TGTGCCAGCAGCCCCAGGACAGGGGGCGGCGAGCAGTACTTC. The encoded protein is CASSPRTGGGEQYF. Full variable domain (missing parts from reference TRBV7-2 and TRBJ2-7): GAGVSQSPSNKVTEKGKDVELRCDPISGHTALYWYRQSLGQGLEFLIYFQGNSAPDKSGLPSDRFSAERTGGSVSTLTIQRTQQEDSAVYLCASSPRTGGGEQYFGPGTRLTVT.

The chain links TRBV18 to TRBJ2-1; TRBD2 agrees at 11 bases. V trimming: 6 bases; J trimming: 5 bases; junction bases outside the gene matches: 9. The CDR3 length is 16 residues. The germline gives CDR1 KGHSH, CDR2 LQKENI. CDR3 bases: TGTGCCAGCTCCCAGGCCCTAGCGGGAGGAAACAATGAGCAGTTCTTC. Residues: CASSQALAGGNNEQFF. The whole variable domain, remainder taken from reference TRBV18 and TRBJ2-1, is NAGVMQNPRHLVRRRGQEARLRCSPMKGHSHVYWYRQLPEEGLKFMVYLQKENIIDESGMPKERFSAEFPKEGPSILRIQQVVRGDSAAYFCASSQALAGGNNEQFFGPGTRLTVL.

The rearrangement joins TRBV9 to TRBJ1-1; D ambiguous. Germline CDR1 is SGDLS and CDR2 is YYNGEE. Between the trimmed V and J ends, which lost 4 bases and 4 bases, there was a span of 11 bases. The CDR3 runs to 13 residues. DNA for the CDR3: TGTGCCAGCAGCAGTACAGTCAGCACTGAAGCTTTCTTT. Its translation: CASSSTVSTEAFF.

This clone was picked up a small number of times. The chain has TRBV29-1 and TRBJ2-5, with 8 bases matching TRBD1. Germline CDR1 is SQVTM and CDR2 is ANQGSEA. V gave up 1 base and J gave up 2 bases; unmatched junction bases: 6. The CDR3 sequence is 15 residues long. In nucleotides, the CDR3 is TGCAGCGTTGAAGTTTCCGGGACAGGACAAGAGACCCAGTACTTC. Translated, it gives CSVEVSGTGQETQYF.

The genes are TRBV6-5 and TRBJ2-2; D is unclear. The V gene lost 6 bases and the J gene lost 4 bases, with 12 bases spanning the gap. Germline CDR1 is MNHEY and CDR2 is SVGAGI. The CDR3 is 14 amino acids. This CDR3 reads CASRTIKRTGELFF. The DNA for the CDR3 is TGTGCCAGCAGAACTATTAAGCGCACCGGGGAGCTGTTTTTT.

The genes are TRBV6-5 and TRBJ2-1; possible D gene TRBD1, 5 bases. The CDR3 contains 13 residues. Germline lookup yields CDR1 MNHEY and CDR2 SVGAGI. V shed 4 bases and J shed 3 bases, with 7 bases lying between them. The CDR3 nucleotides read TGTGCCAGCAGTTTGACAGTCTACAATGAGCAGTTCTTC. It codes for CASSLTVYNEQFF.

The genes are TRBV10-2 and TRBJ2-7; 11 nucleotides match TRBD2. V dropped 3 bases and J dropped 0; count of bases not matched to a gene: 4. Germline V CDR1 and CDR2: WSHSY, SAAADI. The CDR3 length is 16 residues. CDR3 amino acids: CASSDWTSGPSYEQYF. The CDR3 bases are TGCGCCAGCAGTGACTGGACTAGCGGGCCCTCCTACGAGCAGTACTTC.

The chain links TRBV15 to TRBJ1-2; TRBD1 matches at 7 bases. The germline V gene has CDR1 LNHNV and CDR2 YYDKDF (reference sequence). The CDR3 has 13 amino acids. Trimming cost V 5 bases and J 6 bases; bases outside gene matches: 6. For the CDR3, the DNA is TGTGCCACCAGCTTAAGACAGGGAGATGGCTACACCTTC. It codes for CATSLRQGDGYTF.

This chain links TRBV6-5 with TRBJ2-7, with a weak D call TRBD2 (5 bases). Germline V gene data show CDR1 as MNHEY and CDR2 as SVGAGI. The CDR3 runs 14 residues. The V end was cut by 0 bases, the J end by 2 bases, with 8 bases between. The CDR3 loop reads CASSYSEGTYEQYF. Here the CDR3 DNA reads TGTGCCAGCAGTTACTCTGAGGGAACCTACGAGCAGTACTTC.

This chain links TRBV7-8 with TRBJ2-3; 7 bases line up with TRBD1. This CDR3 comprises 16 residues. Losses at the gene ends were 1 base for V and 2 bases for J; bases not matched to a gene: 6. Germline CDR1 SGHVS, CDR2 FQNEAQ. DNA for the CDR3: TGTGCCAGCAGCTTAGGGGTAGGGGGCTTCACAGATACGCAGTATTTT. Protein product: CASSLGVGGFTDTQYF.

V is TRBV7-3 and J is TRBJ2-1, with 7 bases fitting TRBD2. Germline V gene sequence: CDR1 SGHTA, CDR2 FQGTGA. The CDR3 has 15 residues. V was pared by 5 bases and J by 4 bases, with 8 bases of the junction left unmatched. CDR3 region: CASSKGGSWYNEQFF. The CDR3 nucleotides are TGTGCCAGCAGCAAGGGCGGGAGTTGGTACAATGAGCAGTTCTTC.

The V gene is TRBV6-5, the J gene TRBJ2-1; 9 bases map to TRBD2. The CDR3 is 14 residues long. CDR1 and CDR2 (germline): MNHEY, SVGAGI. With V trimmed by 8 bases and J by 3 bases, 5 bases remained unmatched. The CDR3 bases are TGTGCCAGCGTTCCAGCGGGGGGCTACAATGAGCAGTTCTTC. Residues: CASVPAGGYNEQFF.

The CDR3 DNA reads TGCGCCAGCAGCCGGGGTGGTAGCGGGGGGGCAGATACGCAGTATTTT. As protein: CASSRGGSGGADTQYF. The rearrangement joins TRBV5-1 to TRBJ2-3; 11 nucleotides agree with TRBD2. Unmatched junction bases numbered 8, after V lost 4 bases and J lost 4 bases. CDR3 length: 16 residues. Germline assignment: CDR1 SGHRS and CDR2 YFSETQ.

The rearrangement uses TRBV27 and TRBJ1-5, with D hard to call. This CDR3 contains 15 residues. Trimming took off 8 bases at V and 1 base at J, with 15 bases between the two ends. Looked up from germline, CDR1 is MNHEY and CDR2 is SMNVEV (reference sequence). The CDR3 loop is CASSTIAESNQPQHF. The CDR3 DNA follows: TGTGCCAGCTCCACTATAGCGGAAAGCAATCAGCCCCAGCATTTT.